These T cell receptor beta chains were read from a single sample in a study of shared clonotypes between healthy human individuals. Clones were read by immunoSEQ multiplex PCR, and TCRdb kept only the in-frame ones, dropping some. The sample consists of roughly 700,000 clones, roughly 88% of them appearing once. Sequencing was performed on memory CD8+ T cells from PBMCs. The receptors stem from a man younger than 35 in good health. Some clones in this sample may be carry-over from other donors' samples. CDR3s include the opening cysteine and the closing phenylalanine or tryptophan. The D gene is left open where the match is weak. The size field is filled for only some rows; it gives once, few, many or a size class.

V: TRBV6-4; size: .; length: 15; J: TRBJ1-3; D: .; CDR3: CASRTGAHSGNTIYF; DNA: TGTGCCAGCAGAACTGGGGCCCACTCTGGAAACACCATATATTTT
V: TRBV6-1; size: .; length: 14; J: TRBJ2-3; D: .; CDR3: CASRPRGGKDTQYF; DNA: TGTGCCAGCAGGCCCCGCGGGGGCAAAGATACGCAGTATTTT
V: TRBV5-1; size: few; length: 14; J: TRBJ1-1; D: .; CDR3: CASSERTLNTEAFF; DNA: TGCGCCAGCAGCGAGAGAACACTGAACACTGAAGCTTTCTTT
V: TRBV19; size: once; length: 15; J: TRBJ2-7; D: TRBD1; CDR3: CASSILGQGRYEQYF; DNA: TGTGCCAGTAGTATATTAGGACAGGGGCGGTACGAGCAGTACTTC
V: TRBV7-2; size: .; length: 14; J: TRBJ2-3; D: TRBD1; CDR3: CASSSDRNRYTQYF; DNA: TGTGCCAGCAGCTCGGACAGGAATAGGTATACGCAGTATTTT
V: TRBV29-1; size: .; length: 13; J: TRBJ1-1; D: .; CDR3: CSAKGGRNTEAFF; DNA: TGCAGCGCAAAAGGGGGACGGAACACTGAAGCTTTCTTT
V: TRBV9; size: .; length: 15; J: TRBJ2-5; D: .; CDR3: CASSAGYRVGETQYF; DNA: TGTGCCAGCAGCGCAGGCTACAGGGTGGGGGAGACCCAGTACTTC
V: TRBV7-9; size: .; length: 15; J: TRBJ2-1; D: .; CDR3: CASSFRQGSHNEQFF; DNA: TGTGCCAGCAGCTTCAGGCAAGGGTCCCACAATGAGCAGTTCTTC
V: TRBV9; size: .; length: 16; J: TRBJ2-7; D: TRBD2; CDR3: CASSLSGITSVYEQYF; DNA: TGTGCCAGCAGCCTTTCTGGGATTACTAGCGTCTACGAGCAGTACTTC
V: TRBV19; size: .; length: 14; J: TRBJ2-7; D: .; CDR3: CASRGPGRTYEQYF; DNA: TGTGCCAGTAGGGGGCCAGGGAGAACCTACGAGCAGTACTTC
V: TRBV27; size: .; length: 15; J: TRBJ2-3; D: TRBD2; CDR3: CASSFSSGSTDTQYF; DNA: TGTGCCAGCAGTTTCTCTAGCGGATCCACAGATACGCAGTATTTT
V: TRBV7-9; size: .; length: 16; J: TRBJ2-1; D: TRBD2; CDR3: CAIPDALAETYNEQFF; DNA: TGTGCCATCCCGGACGCCCTAGCGGAGACCTACAATGAGCAGTTCTTC
V: TRBV28; size: .; length: 16; J: TRBJ2-4; D: .; CDR3: CASSSHDPEAKNIQYF; DNA: TGTGCCAGCAGCTCCCATGACCCTGAAGCCAAAAACATTCAGTACTTC
V: TRBV12-5; size: .; length: 19; J: TRBJ2-1; D: TRBD2; CDR3: CASGSSLAGVSLRYNEQFF; DNA: TGTGCTAGTGGTTCTTCACTAGCGGGAGTGAGTTTAAGGTACAATGAGCAGTTCTTC
V: TRBV28; size: once; length: 16; J: TRBJ1-5; D: TRBD1; CDR3: CASSLTGGLSNQPQHF; DNA: TGTGCCAGCAGTTTGACAGGGGGCTTGAGCAATCAGCCCCAGCATTTT
V: TRBV29-1; size: .; length: 13; J: TRBJ1-2; D: .; CDR3: CSVEGGRLYGYTF; DNA: TGCAGCGTTGAAGGTGGCCGCCTCTATGGCTACACCTTC
V: TRBV29-1; size: .; length: 14; J: TRBJ1-5; D: TRBD1; CDR3: CSVRTGGFGQPQHF; DNA: TGCAGCGTCCGGACAGGGGGCTTCGGGCAGCCCCAGCATTTT
V: TRBV27; size: .; length: 17; J: TRBJ2-7; D: TRBD2; CDR3: CASSTRTSGRASYEQYF; DNA: TGTGCCAGCAGTACCCGGACTAGCGGGAGGGCGTCCTACGAGCAGTACTTC
V: TRBV7-6; size: .; length: 15; J: TRBJ2-7; D: .; CDR3: CASSPEAQRLDEQYF; DNA: TGTGCCAGCAGCCCTGAGGCACAACGATTGGACGAGCAGTACTTC
V: TRBV13; size: .; length: 16; J: TRBJ2-4; D: .; CDR3: CASSLGSGLAKNIQYF; DNA: TGTGCCAGCAGCTTAGGATCAGGGTTAGCCAAAAACATTCAGTACTTC
V: TRBV5-1; size: .; length: 14; J: TRBJ2-7; D: TRBD2; CDR3: CASQGLAGVGEQYF; DNA: TGCGCCAGCCAAGGACTAGCGGGAGTCGGCGAGCAGTACTTC
V: TRBV27; size: .; length: 14; J: TRBJ1-5; D: .; CDR3: CASSLTGSNQPQHF; DNA: TGTGCCAGCAGCCTTACAGGGAGCAATCAGCCCCAGCATTTT
V: TRBV5-4; size: .; length: 14; J: TRBJ1-1; D: TRBD1; CDR3: CASSFSQGQGKAFF; DNA: TGTGCCAGCAGCTTTTCCCAGGGACAGGGAAAAGCTTTCTTT
V: TRBV5-1; size: .; length: 18; J: TRBJ1-1; D: TRBD1; CDR3: CASASEPGQGAWNTEAFF; DNA: TGCGCCAGCGCCTCGGAGCCGGGACAGGGGGCATGGAACACTGAAGCTTTCTTT
V: TRBV9; size: once; length: 15; J: TRBJ2-7; D: TRBD2; CDR3: CASSVDTSVGYEQYF; DNA: TGTGCCAGCAGCGTAGACACTAGCGTGGGATACGAGCAGTACTTC
V: TRBV9; size: once; length: 17; J: TRBJ2-2; D: TRBD2; CDR3: CASSVARGGSMSGELFF; DNA: TGTGCCAGCAGCGTAGCTCGGGGCGGGAGTATGTCCGGGGAGCTGTTTTTT
V: TRBV15; size: .; length: 16; J: TRBJ2-1; D: TRBD2; CDR3: CATSRDLAGGYNEQFF; DNA: TGTGCCACCAGCAGGGACCTAGCGGGAGGCTACAATGAGCAGTTCTTC
V: TRBV6-5; size: .; length: 13; J: TRBJ2-7; D: .; CDR3: CASSYGVAYEQYF; DNA: TGTGCCAGCAGTTATGGGGTAGCCTACGAGCAGTACTTC
V: TRBV10-3; size: .; length: 14; J: TRBJ1-5; D: .; CDR3: CAISEGPGDQPQHF; DNA: TGTGCCATCAGTGAAGGCCCGGGAGATCAGCCCCAGCATTTT
V: TRBV7-2; size: .; length: 17; J: TRBJ2-1; D: TRBD2; CDR3: CASSYLVAGSSYNEQFF; DNA: TGTGCCAGCAGCTATTTGGTAGCGGGATCCTCCTACAATGAGCAGTTCTTC
V: TRBV5-4; size: .; length: 13; J: TRBJ2-2; D: .; CDR3: CASTYGANGELFF; DNA: TGTGCCAGCACCTATGGGGCGAACGGGGAGCTGTTTTTT
V: TRBV19; size: .; length: 15; J: TRBJ1-5; D: TRBD1; CDR3: CASRTDRDSNQPQHF; DNA: TGTGCCAGTCGAACGGACAGGGATAGCAATCAGCCCCAGCATTTT
V: TRBV19; size: .; length: 14; J: TRBJ1-1; D: .; CDR3: CASSIGHPNTEAFF; DNA: TGTGCCAGTAGTATTGGACATCCGAACACTGAAGCTTTCTTT
V: TRBV10-1; size: .; length: 12; J: TRBJ2-7; D: .; CDR3: CASSKGFSEQYF; DNA: TGCGCCAGCAGCAAGGGCTTCTCGGAGCAGTACTTC
V: TRBV7-9; size: .; length: 14; J: TRBJ1-1; D: .; CDR3: CASSRGTSNTEAFF; DNA: TGTGCCAGCAGCCGAGGGACATCGAACACTGAAGCTTTCTTT
V: TRBV27; size: .; length: 14; J: TRBJ2-1; D: TRBD1; CDR3: CASGKTGSYNEQFF; DNA: TGTGCCAGCGGAAAGACAGGGAGTTACAATGAGCAGTTCTTC
V: TRBV4-1; size: .; length: 14; J: TRBJ1-1; D: .; CDR3: CASSDRPENTEAFF; DNA: TGCGCCAGCAGCGACAGGCCGGAGAACACTGAAGCTTTCTTT
V: TRBV7-6; size: .; length: 14; J: TRBJ2-7; D: TRBD2; CDR3: CASSRGTSGSEQYF; DNA: TGTGCCAGCAGCCGAGGGACTAGCGGGAGCGAGCAGTACTTC
V: TRBV5-6; size: .; length: 15; J: TRBJ1-5; D: .; CDR3: CASSSRTEDNQPQHF; DNA: TGTGCCAGCAGCTCCAGGACGGAGGACAATCAGCCCCAGCATTTT
V: TRBV7-3; size: .; length: 16; J: TRBJ2-1; D: TRBD2; CDR3: CASSFSGRYPNNEQFF; DNA: TGTGCCAGCAGCTTCAGCGGGAGGTACCCAAACAATGAGCAGTTCTTC
V: TRBV7-6; size: .; length: 14; J: TRBJ2-7; D: .; CDR3: CASSPGTGSYEQYF; DNA: TGTGCCAGCAGCCCCGGGACGGGCTCCTACGAGCAGTACTTC
V: TRBV19; size: .; length: 17; J: TRBJ2-1; D: TRBD1; CDR3: CASSTTGVPSSYNEQFF; DNA: TGTGCCAGTAGTACCACAGGGGTTCCGAGCTCCTACAATGAGCAGTTCTTC